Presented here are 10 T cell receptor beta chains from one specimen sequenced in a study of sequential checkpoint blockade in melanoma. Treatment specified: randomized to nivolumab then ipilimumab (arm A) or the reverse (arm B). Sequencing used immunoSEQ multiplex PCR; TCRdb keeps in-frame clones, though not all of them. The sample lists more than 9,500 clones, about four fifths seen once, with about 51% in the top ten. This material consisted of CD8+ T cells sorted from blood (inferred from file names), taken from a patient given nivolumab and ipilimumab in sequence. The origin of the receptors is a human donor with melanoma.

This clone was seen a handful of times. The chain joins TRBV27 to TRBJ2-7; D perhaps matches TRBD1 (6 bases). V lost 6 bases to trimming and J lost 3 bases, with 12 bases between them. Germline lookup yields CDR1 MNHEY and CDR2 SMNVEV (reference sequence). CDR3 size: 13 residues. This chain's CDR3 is CASRPGTNYEQYF. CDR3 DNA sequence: TGTGCCAGCAGGCCGGGGACAAACTACGAGCAGTACTTC.

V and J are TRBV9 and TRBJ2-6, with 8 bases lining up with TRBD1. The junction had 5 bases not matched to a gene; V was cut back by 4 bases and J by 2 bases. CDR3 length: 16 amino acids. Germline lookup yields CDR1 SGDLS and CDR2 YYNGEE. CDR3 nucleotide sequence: TGTGCCAGCAGCCAATCGGACAGGGCTGGGGCCAACGTCCTGACTTTC. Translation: CASSQSDRAGANVLTF.

The CDR3 here is CASSVQTGSSGNTIYF. The CDR3 bases are TGTGCCAGCAGCGTACAAACAGGGTCGTCTGGAAACACCATATATTTT. The rearrangement links TRBV7-2 to TRBJ1-3; D is perhaps TRBD1 (6 bases). V was shortened by 5 bases and J by 1 base, with 15 bases between the two germline ends. Germline V gene lookup returns CDR1 SGHTA and CDR2 FQGNSA. There are 16 residues in the CDR3.

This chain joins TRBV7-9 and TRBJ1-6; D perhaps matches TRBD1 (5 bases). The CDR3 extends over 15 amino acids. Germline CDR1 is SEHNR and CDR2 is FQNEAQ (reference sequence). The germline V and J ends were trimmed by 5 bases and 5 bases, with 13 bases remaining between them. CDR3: CASSHGWGDNSPLHF. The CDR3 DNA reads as TGTGCCAGCAGCCATGGGTGGGGGGATAATTCACCCCTCCACTTT.

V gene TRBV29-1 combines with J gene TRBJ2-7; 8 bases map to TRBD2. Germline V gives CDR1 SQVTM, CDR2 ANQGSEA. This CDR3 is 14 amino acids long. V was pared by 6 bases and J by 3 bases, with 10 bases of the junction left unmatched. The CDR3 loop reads CSVASGTRIYEQYF. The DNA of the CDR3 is TGCAGCGTCGCAAGCGGGACTAGGATCTACGAGCAGTACTTC.

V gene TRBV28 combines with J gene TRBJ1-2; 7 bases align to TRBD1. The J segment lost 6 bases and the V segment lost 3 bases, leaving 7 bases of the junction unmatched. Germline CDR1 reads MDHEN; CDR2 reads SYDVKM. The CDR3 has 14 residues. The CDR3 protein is CASSFRGLGDGYTF. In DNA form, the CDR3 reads TGTGCCAGCAGTTTCAGGGGGTTGGGGGATGGCTACACCTTC.

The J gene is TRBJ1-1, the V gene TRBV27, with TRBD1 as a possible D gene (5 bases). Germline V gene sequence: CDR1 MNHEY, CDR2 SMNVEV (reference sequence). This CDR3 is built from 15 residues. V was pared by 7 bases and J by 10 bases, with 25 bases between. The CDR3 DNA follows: TGTGCCAGCAAATACGATTACGGGACTCTTAAGGGAGCTTTCTTT. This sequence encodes CASKYDYGTLKGAFF.

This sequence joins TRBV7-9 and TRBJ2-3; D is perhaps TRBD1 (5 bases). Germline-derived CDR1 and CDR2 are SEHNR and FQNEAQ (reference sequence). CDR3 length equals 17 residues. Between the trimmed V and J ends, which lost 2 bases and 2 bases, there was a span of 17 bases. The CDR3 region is CASSLLAGQKNTDTQYF. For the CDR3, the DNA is TGTGCCAGCAGCTTATTGGCAGGACAAAAAAACACAGATACGCAGTATTTT.

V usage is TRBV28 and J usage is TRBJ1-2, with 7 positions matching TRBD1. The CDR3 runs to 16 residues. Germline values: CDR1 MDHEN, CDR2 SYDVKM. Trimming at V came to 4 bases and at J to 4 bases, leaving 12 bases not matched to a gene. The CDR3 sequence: CASSWDSAPFRYGYTF. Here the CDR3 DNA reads TGTGCCAGCAGTTGGGACAGTGCCCCGTTTCGCTATGGCTACACCTTC.

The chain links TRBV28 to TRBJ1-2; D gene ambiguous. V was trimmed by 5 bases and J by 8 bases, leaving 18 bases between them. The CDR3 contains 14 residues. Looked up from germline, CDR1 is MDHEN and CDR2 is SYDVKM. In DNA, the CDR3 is TGTGCCAGCAGTAACCAGCTAAAGACGGGGGGCTACACCTTC. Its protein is CASSNQLKTGGYTF.